Listed below are T cell receptor beta chains from one sample, sequenced in a study of cytomegalovirus exposure and HLA in healthy donors. Method: immunoSEQ multiplex PCR; TCRdb's copy keeps in-frame clones and lacks some. The table lists 85,000 to 120,000 clones, 65% to 80% of them singletons, with 2.5% to 3% in the top ten. The sample was PBMCs. All receptors come from a male donor in good health and CMV-seropositive. Each CDR3 is given with its conserved first and last residue. Fields, in order: V gene, clone size, D gene, J gene, CDR3 protein, CDR3 DNA. D genes are given only for firm matches. Expanded clones are given a class, and other clones once, few, many or no size at all.

TRBV6-5,.,TRBD2,TRBJ2-1,CASHKIAGGRHEQFF,TGTGCCAGCCATAAAATAGCGGGGGGGAGGCATGAGCAGTTCTTC
TRBV10-3,.,TRBD1,TRBJ1-3,CAISDTGTASGNTIYF,TGTGCCATCAGTGATACAGGGACAGCTTCTGGAAACACCATATATTTT
TRBV5-1,.,TRBD2,TRBJ2-7,CASSFVREGEQYF,TGCGCCAGCAGCTTTGTCCGGGAGGGCGAGCAGTACTTC
TRBV9,.,TRBD2,TRBJ2-7,CASSVGTSGGAHEQYF,TGTGCCAGCAGCGTGGGGACTAGCGGGGGGGCCCACGAGCAGTACTTC
TRBV7-9,few,.,TRBJ1-5,CASSLSGAVKPQHF,TGTGCCAGCAGCTTATCAGGGGCTGTGAAGCCCCAGCATTTT
TRBV21-1,.,.,TRBJ2-7,CASSPGTYEQYF,TGTGCCAGCAGTCCAGGAACCTACGAGCAGTACTTC
TRBV6-5,once,TRBD1,TRBJ1-5,CASSLGQSNQPQHF,TGTGCCAGCAGCCTGGGACAGAGCAATCAGCCCCAGCATTTT
TRBV4-3,few,TRBD1,TRBJ1-3,CASSQGWGTGLVSGNTIYF,TGCGCCAGCAGCCAAGGTTGGGGGACAGGGCTCGTATCTGGAAACACCATATATTTT
TRBV30,.,.,TRBJ2-1,CAWSVGDEQFF,TGTGCCTGGAGTGTTGGAGATGAGCAGTTCTTC
TRBV9,.,TRBD1,TRBJ2-3,CASSVGQGSTDTQYF,TGTGCCAGCAGCGTAGGACAGGGTAGCACAGATACGCAGTATTTT
TRBV7-9,.,.,TRBJ2-1,CASSFGGGPNEQFF,TGTGCCAGCAGCTTTGGGGGAGGTCCCAATGAGCAGTTCTTC
TRBV28,.,TRBD1,TRBJ1-3,CASSLYAGGSSGNTIYF,TGTGCCAGCAGTTTATATGCAGGGGGGAGCTCTGGAAACACCATATATTTT
TRBV15,.,TRBD1,TRBJ1-4,CATSEGTGSNEKLFF,TGTGCCACCAGCGAGGGGACAGGGAGCAATGAAAAACTGTTTTTT
TRBV9,few,.,TRBJ2-5,CASSAASQVQETQYF,TGTGCCAGCAGCGCTGCCTCACAGGTACAAGAGACCCAGTACTTC
TRBV11-2,.,TRBD1,TRBJ2-5,CASSIGQGQGETQYF,TGTGCCAGCAGCATAGGACAGGGGCAGGGAGAGACCCAGTACTTC
TRBV4-1,.,TRBD1,TRBJ2-7,CASSQGTGFRYEQYF,TGCGCCAGCAGCCAAGGGACAGGGTTTCGATACGAGCAGTACTTC
TRBV7-9,.,TRBD2,TRBJ2-2,CASRPQAGVRTGELFF,TGTGCCAGCAGACCCCAAGCGGGAGTGCGCACCGGGGAGCTGTTTTTT
TRBV9,.,.,TRBJ2-1,CASSVDRAAYNEQFF,TGTGCCAGCAGCGTAGACAGGGCGGCGTACAATGAGCAGTTCTTC
TRBV7-9,few,.,TRBJ2-7,CASSPARTGTYEQYF,TGTGCCAGCAGCCCAGCCCGGACGGGAACCTACGAGCAGTACTTC
TRBV7-2,.,.,TRBJ2-5,CASSLEVWGQAHF,TGTGCCAGCAGCTTAGAGGTTTGGGGACAAGCGCACTTC
TRBV5-1,.,TRBD1,TRBJ2-3,CASSLARTGEPDTQYF,TGCGCCAGCAGCTTGGCTCGGACAGGGGAACCAGATACGCAGTATTTT
TRBV30,.,.,TRBJ1-2,CAWRTSRINYGYTF,TGTGCCTGGAGAACTTCCAGGATTAACTATGGCTACACCTTC
TRBV9,few,TRBD1,TRBJ1-2,CASSVGGQSVYGYPF,TGTGCCAGCAGCGTAGGGGGACAGAGCGTCTATGGCTACCCCTTC
TRBV10-3,.,.,TRBJ2-7,CAISDTTVYEQYF,TGTGCCATCAGTGACACTACCGTATACGAGCAGTACTTC
TRBV30,.,TRBD1,TRBJ2-3,CAWRTGPSTDTQYF,TGTGCCTGGAGGACAGGGCCTAGCACAGATACGCAGTATTTT
TRBV18,.,TRBD2,TRBJ2-3,CASSPLQASGSTDTQYF,TGTGCCAGCTCACCACTTCAGGCTAGCGGAAGCACAGATACGCAGTATTTT
TRBV19,.,.,TRBJ2-7,CASSISRQEPLGKPPREQYF,TGTGCCAGTAGTATCTCCCGCCAGGAACCCCTCGGTAAACCGCCCAGGGAGCAGTACTTC
TRBV5-4,.,TRBD1,TRBJ2-5,CASSLRDRGQETQYF,TGTGCCAGCAGCTTAAGGGACAGGGGTCAAGAGACCCAGTACTTC
TRBV5-4,.,TRBD1,TRBJ2-7,CASSKPGTGSSEQYF,TGTGCCAGCAGCAAGCCCGGGACAGGGAGCAGCGAGCAGTACTTC
TRBV5-6,.,.,TRBJ2-7,CASRGPSANSYEQYF,TGTGCCAGCAGGGGCCCTAGCGCCAACTCCTACGAGCAGTACTTC
TRBV6-5,.,TRBD1,TRBJ2-7,CASSRGQGAYEQYF,TGTGCCAGCAGCAGGGGACAGGGAGCCTACGAGCAGTACTTC
TRBV6-5,.,.,TRBJ1-1,CASSYSNQGYTEAFF,TGTGCCAGCAGTTACTCGAATCAGGGGTACACTGAAGCTTTCTTT
TRBV25-1,.,.,TRBJ1-4,CASSGRGAVEKLFF,TGTGCCAGCAGTGGGCGGGGGGCTGTTGAAAAACTGTTTTTT
TRBV9,.,TRBD2,TRBJ2-1,CASSVGGRVGQFF,TGTGCCAGCAGCGTAGGCGGGAGGGTTGGGCAGTTCTTC
TRBV28,.,TRBD1,TRBJ2-3,CASMVRGQDTQYF,TGTGCCAGCATGGTAAGGGGGCAAGATACGCAGTATTTT
TRBV6-6,.,.,TRBJ2-7,CASSSRDRRSYEQYF,TGTGCCAGCAGTTCCCGAGACAGGCGTTCCTACGAGCAGTACTTC
TRBV19,.,TRBD2,TRBJ2-3,CASSQPGTRVTDTQYF,TGTGCCAGTAGTCAGCCCGGGACTAGAGTAACAGATACGCAGTATTTT
TRBV7-7,.,.,TRBJ2-5,CASSLAGVPQETQYF,TGTGCTAGCAGCTTAGCAGGGGTTCCCCAAGAGACCCAGTACTTC